Below are 29 T cell receptor beta chains sequenced from a single sample in a study of T cell clusters in autoimmune cytopenias. TRB rearrangements were amplified by touch-down multiplex PCR with mixed TRB-A/B primers. Using the multiplex PCR reads, TCRdb records one entry per CDR3 protein without DNA. The sample holds 9,500 to 12,000 distinct CDR3 sequences. TRB was amplified from roughly 250 ng of peripheral blood genomic DNA per sample. This sample also appeared in a second study, on T cell repertoires in aging, cancer and after chemotherapy.

Input material: peripheral blood. The receptors shown here come from a human donor in good health.

The chain has TRBV6-6 and TRBJ2-3; with no DNA, the TCRdb D assignment of TRBD2 cannot be verified. Germline loops: CDR1 MNHNY, CDR2 SVGAGI (reference sequence). CDR3 size: 15 residues. The CDR3 is CASSYGGGDTDTQYF.

This clonotype is medium-sized by frequency. This chain connects TRBV19 to TRBJ1-2. CDR1 and CDR2 from the germline V gene are LNHDA and SQIVND (reference sequence). The CDR3 sequence is 12 residues long. The CDR3 sequence: CASSIVGYGYTF.

This sequence joins TRBV27 and TRBJ1-2; TCRdb's D call, TRBD1, is unchecked because there is no DNA. CDR1 is MNHEY, CDR2 SMNVEV, per germline (reference sequence). The CDR3 loop spans 16 amino acids. Here the CDR3 reads CASSLRGTGSRYGYTF.

The gene calls are TRBV27 and TRBJ1-1. The germline CDR1 and CDR2 sequences are MNHEY and SMNVEV (reference sequence). This CDR3 spans 13 amino acids. CDR3 in amino acids: CASSLGVDTEAFF.

This chain connects TRBV12-3 or TRBV12-4 to TRBJ2-5; TCRdb gives TRBD1 as the D gene, but with no DNA this cannot be confirmed. The CDR3 is 14 amino acids. CDR3 sequence: CASTKGGTLETQYF.

This chain connects TRBV12-3 or TRBV12-4 to TRBJ2-7; TCRdb indicates TRBD1, and absent DNA this call remains unverified. The CDR3 has 13 amino acids. CDR3 amino acids: CASRQGGYYEQYF.

The J gene is TRBJ2-7, the V gene TRBV15; as DNA is missing, the TRBD1 call by TCRdb cannot be tested. In germline, CDR1 is LNHNV, CDR2 YYDKDF (reference sequence). This CDR3 comprises 15 residues. The CDR3 sequence: CATSPAGSQSYEQYF.

The chain combines TRBV19 with TRBJ2-1; the D call of TRBD2 rests on TCRdb alone, since no DNA is present to check it. Germline CDR1 and CDR2: LNHDA and SQIVND (reference sequence). CDR3 length equals 14 residues. The CDR3 sequence: CASSTSGTYNEQFF.

CDR3 amino acids: CASSIVRQPEAYNEQFF. The chain has TRBV19 and TRBJ2-1. The CDR3 runs to 17 residues. Germline V gives CDR1 LNHDA, CDR2 SQIVND (reference sequence).

V is TRBV29-1 and J is TRBJ1-2. The CDR3 runs 12 residues. CDR1 and CDR2 (germline): SQVTM, ANQGSEA. The CDR3 reads CSVDSSGTGYTF.

The chain employs TRBV6-5 and TRBJ2-6; TCRdb proposes TRBD1, but this gene call is untestable without DNA. The CDR3 has 18 residues. Per the germline V gene, CDR1 is MNHEY and CDR2 is SVGAGI. Here the CDR3 reads CASSYRNRGKIGANVLTF.

The chain employs TRBV30 and TRBJ1-4; the D call from TCRdb, TRBD1, cannot be confirmed without DNA. The length of the CDR3 is 13 residues. CDR1 and CDR2 from the germline V gene are GTSNPN and SVGIG (reference sequence). The CDR3 sequence is CAWHPGQGQKLFF. The full variable domain, in which reference TRBV30 and TRBJ1-4 provide the parts outside the CDR3, is SQTIHQWPATLVQPVGSPLSLECTVEGTSNPNLYWYRQAAGRGLQLLFYSVGIGQISSEVPQNLSASRPQDRQFILSSKKLLLSDSGFYLCAWHPGQGQKLFFGSGTQLSVL.

The J gene is TRBJ2-3, the V gene TRBV5-6. The germline V gene encodes CDR1 SGHDT and CDR2 YYEEEE. This CDR3 spans 15 amino acids. CDR3: CASSLGESHTDTQYF.

This chain connects TRBV11-1 to TRBJ1-2; the D call of TRBD1 rests on TCRdb alone, since no DNA is present to check it. CDR1 is SGHAT, CDR2 FQDESV, per germline (reference sequence). CDR3 length: 13 residues. CDR3 sequence reads: CASNLGGNYGYTF.

The J gene is TRBJ1-4, the V gene TRBV19; TCRdb returns TRBD1, unconfirmable since there is no DNA. CDR3 length equals 13 residues. CDR1 and CDR2 (germline): LNHDA, SQIVND (reference sequence). The CDR3 loop reads CASSSGGNEKLFF.

The chain couples TRBV6-6 to TRBJ2-5; the TRBD1 assignment by TCRdb is unverifiable without DNA. This CDR3 has 15 residues. The germline V gene has CDR1 MNHNY and CDR2 SVGAGI (reference sequence). The CDR3 sequence is CASSYSTGIQETQYF.

The chain combines TRBV7-6 with TRBJ1-5. Germline CDR1 and CDR2: SGHVS and FNYEAQ. The CDR3 is made up of 15 amino acids. The CDR3 sequence: CASSSMSGKDQPQHF.

Measured by frequency, this clonotype is medium-sized. CDR3 amino acids: CSVEGQHGNTDTQYF. The chain uses TRBV29-1 and TRBJ2-3. CDR1 is SQVTM, CDR2 ANQGSEA, per germline. The CDR3 has 15 amino acids.

This sequence joins TRBV19 and TRBJ2-7; TCRdb gives TRBD1 as the D gene, but with no DNA this cannot be confirmed. The length of the CDR3 is 14 residues. Germline loops: CDR1 LNHDA, CDR2 SQIVND (reference sequence). This chain's CDR3 is CASSQGQHSYEQYF.

This chain joins TRBV29-1 and TRBJ2-1; no DNA is available, so the TRBD2 call from TCRdb remains unchecked. The CDR3 contains 17 residues. Germline CDR1 is SQVTM and CDR2 is ANQGSEA. This CDR3 reads CSVLGLAGVLGTDEQFF.

The chain recombines TRBV5-4 with TRBJ2-2. Germline CDR1 is SGHNT and CDR2 is YYREEE (reference sequence). This CDR3 contains 14 residues. The CDR3 spells CASSLEAETGELFF.

The V and J genes are TRBV6-1 and TRBJ2-2; TCRdb designates TRBD1, a call that cannot be tested without DNA. This CDR3 contains 16 residues. The germline gives CDR1 MNHNS, CDR2 SASEGT. CDR3 sequence reads: CASSELGGANTGELFF.

V is TRBV19 and J is TRBJ2-3; TCRdb lists TRBD2, though no DNA is available to test this call. The V gene's germline CDR1 is LNHDA and CDR2 SQIVND (reference sequence). The CDR3 covers 17 residues. CDR3 residues: CASSYTGLAVGGDTQYF. The full variable domain, rest sourced from reference TRBV19 and TRBJ2-3, is DGGITQSPKYLFRKEGQNVTLSCEQNLNHDAMYWYRQDPGQGLRLIYYSQIVNDFQKGDIAEGYSVSREKKESFPLTVTSAQKNPTAFYLCASSYTGLAVGGDTQYFGPGTRLTVL.

The chain links TRBV6-1 to TRBJ2-7; TCRdb picks TRBD1, but there is no DNA to check that call. The length of the CDR3 is 15 residues. In germline, CDR1 is MNHNS, CDR2 SASEGT. This CDR3 is CASRMARTGYHEQYF.

J is TRBJ1-4 and V is TRBV19; no DNA is available, so the TRBD1 call from TCRdb remains unchecked. Germline V gene sequence: CDR1 LNHDA, CDR2 SQIVND (reference sequence). CDR3 length equals 16 residues. The chain's CDR3 is CASSIGSGTVNEKLFF.

V and J are TRBV7-4 and TRBJ1-3; lacking DNA, the TRBD1 call made by TCRdb goes unchecked. This CDR3 is 16 amino acids long. Germline CDR1 reads SGHVT; CDR2 reads SQSDAQ. The CDR3: CASTPGQGGSGNTIYF.

The chain recombines TRBV28 with TRBJ1-5; without DNA, the TCRdb call of TRBD1 cannot be checked. CDR1 and CDR2 (germline): MDHEN, SYDVKM. The CDR3 loop spans 13 amino acids. The CDR3 sequence: CASSFPGDQPQHF.

The rearrangement links TRBV29-1 to TRBJ2-1; TCRdb lists TRBD1, though no DNA is available to test this call. This CDR3 spans 16 amino acids. The V gene's germline CDR1 is SQVTM and CDR2 ANQGSEA. CDR3 sequence reads: CSVEDRDRTYYNEQFF.

The gene calls are TRBV27 and TRBJ2-7; TCRdb reports TRBD1, a call that lacks DNA to check it against. The CDR3 length is 18 residues. Germline CDR1 reads MNHEY; CDR2 reads SMNVEV (reference sequence). The CDR3 sequence is CASSPYLSLDRFPYEQYF.